Listed here is a single T cell receptor (beta chain). Its specificity is not known. The data originate from a study of shared clonotypes between healthy human individuals. The study's findings and limits: Blood was the only sampled material, and tissue repertoires likely differ.

Germline V gives CDR1 SGHTA, CDR2 FQGNSA. Germline trimming cut 1 base from V and 0 bases from J; bases unmatched to any gene: 6. This CDR3 has 16 amino acids. Profiling relied on immunoSEQ multiplex PCR, and the TCRdb table lists in-frame clones only, not all of them. The sample has under 2,500,000 clones, nearly 97% seen once. Sequencing was done on a sample of naive CD4+ T cells sorted from blood. The subset is: CD45RA+ positively selected. The chain is built from TRBV7-2 and TRBJ2-7; 7 bases line up with TRBD2. This sequence originates from a man aged 18-30 years in good health. The chain's CDR3 is CASSLGTAGSSYEQYF. For the CDR3, the DNA is TGTGCCAGCAGCTTAGGTACAGCGGGGAGCTCCTACGAGCAGTACTTC. Filled out from reference TRBV7-2 and TRBJ2-7, the complete variable domain reads GAGVSQSPSNKVTEKGKDVELRCDPISGHTALYWYRQSLGQGLEFLIYFQGNSAPDKSGLPSDRFSAERTGGSVSTLTIQRTQQEDSAVYLCASSLGTAGSSYEQYFGPGTRLTVT.